This T cell receptor beta chain comes out of a study of cytomegalovirus exposure and HLA in healthy donors. In the study overall: Researchers previously reported finding roughly 120 million unique TCR beta sequences from around 200 million T cells. General study findings and limits: With later analysis, a missense DCLRE1C variant became linked to TCR beta V- and J-gene trimming.

PCR amplification relied on 60 Vbeta primers (plus 13 Jbeta primers). Sequencing used immunoSEQ multiplex PCR; TCRdb keeps in-frame clones, though not all of them. In total, the table holds 130,000 to 150,000 clones. Germline CDR1 is SGHAT and CDR2 is FQNNGV. This CDR3 contains 14 residues. V was pared by 3 bases and J by 6 bases, with 8 bases of the junction left unmatched. Points on this clone: Its antigen is unidentified.

This receptor was obtained from a male donor in good health and CMV-seronegative. The gene calls are TRBV11-2 and TRBJ2-7, with 7 bases identical to TRBD2. Sequences were obtained from PBMCs. CDR3 DNA: TGTGCCAGCAGCTTGTCTAGCGGCCTGGGCGAGCAGTACTTC. It yields the protein CASSLSSGLGEQYF.